The subject of this entry is one TCR beta chain. The sample belongs to a study of blood T cell repertoires in COVID-19. Across the whole study: The cDNA or gDNA used as material had been derived from T cells, B-cell-depleted T cells, or PBMCs.

Produced via immunoSEQ multiplex PCR; TCRdb's table is partial and in-frame only. The data show over 150,000 clones, around 81% seen once. The V gene lost 1 base and the J gene lost 4 bases, with 20 bases spanning the gap. CDR3 length: 17 amino acids. Germline CDR1 and CDR2: LGHDT and YNNKEL (reference sequence). The chain links TRBV3-1 (or the pseudogene TRBV3-2) to TRBJ2-7, with D tentatively TRBD1 (6 bases). The receptor's source is a man in his 70s with active or convalescent COVID-19. Input material: peripheral blood. The CDR3 sequence: CASSQAESGASSYEQYF. Here the CDR3 DNA reads TGTGCCAGCAGCCAAGCCGAGTCAGGGGCCTCTTCTTACGAGCAGTACTTC.